Below are 18 T cell receptor beta chains sequenced from a single sample in a study of T cell therapy after organ transplantation. Specified time point: 4-8 weeks after completion of therapy. Profiling relied on immunoSEQ multiplex PCR, and the TCRdb table lists in-frame clones only, not all of them. The sample carries 3,000 to 3,500 clones, 60% to 80% recorded once. Their specific antigens are unknown. The sample was CD8+ T cells from blood, taken after autologous CMV-specific T cell therapy. All receptors derive from a human patient who had received a solid organ transplant and had CMV disease. T cells may partly derive from the graft donor.

The chain employs TRBV11-3 and TRBJ2-5; either TRBD1 or TRBD2 may fit D (5 bases each). V lost 1 base to trimming and J lost 3 bases, with 18 bases between them. Germline values: CDR1 SGHNT, CDR2 YENEEA. The CDR3 sequence is 17 residues long. CDR3 in DNA: TGTGCCAGCAGCTTAGTTTGGGACGGCCTGTTCAAAGAGACCCAGTACTTC. This sequence encodes CASSLVWDGLFKETQYF.

This clone was seen a handful of times. V usage is TRBV6-6 and J usage is TRBJ2-2, with no clear D. V dropped 0 bases and J dropped 0 bases, with 8 bases sitting between them. CDR1 and CDR2 (germline): MNHNY, SVGAGI (reference sequence). The CDR3 totals 16 residues. CDR3 in DNA: TGTGCCAGCAGTTACTCAGGCGTCTCGAACACCGGGGAGCTGTTTTTT. This sequence encodes CASSYSGVSNTGELFF.

The V call is TRBV7-2, the J call TRBJ2-3, with D perhaps assigned TRBD1 or TRBD2 (5 bases each). Germline assignment: CDR1 SGHTA and CDR2 FQGNSA. V gave up 4 bases and J gave up 11 bases, with 10 bases separating them. This CDR3 has 11 residues. CDR3 residues: CASSSLGEQYF. CDR3 bases: TGTGCCAGCAGCTCCCTGGGGGAGCAGTATTTT.

The chain links TRBV6-6 to TRBJ2-7; possibly TRBD1 for D (6 bases). The V end was cut by 3 bases, the J end by 5 bases, with 17 bases between. The CDR3 consists of 15 residues. Germline CDR1 reads MNHNY; CDR2 reads SVGAGI (reference sequence). The CDR3: CASSYPGDPKDEQYF. DNA for the CDR3: TGTGCCAGCAGTTATCCAGGGGACCCTAAGGACGAGCAGTACTTC.

The gene calls are TRBV19 and TRBJ2-5; D is possibly TRBD2 (6 bases). The CDR3 has 13 amino acids. V gave up 4 bases and J gave up 0 bases, with 6 bases separating them. The V gene's germline CDR1 is LNHDA and CDR2 SQIVND (reference sequence). The CDR3 sequence: CASSRDYQETQYF. The CDR3, as DNA: TGTGCCAGTAGTAGGGACTACCAAGAGACCCAGTACTTC.

This chain connects TRBV5-1 to TRBJ2-5; 7 positions match TRBD1. The CDR3 loop spans 14 amino acids. After removal of 4 bases from V and 7 bases from J, the junction contained 10 bases not matched to a gene. Germline CDR1 is SGHRS and CDR2 is YFSETQ. DNA of the CDR3: TGCGCCAGCAGCAGGTGGACAGGAGGCCGGACCCAGTACTTC. Translation gives CASSRWTGGRTQYF. The whole variable domain, remainder taken from reference TRBV5-1 and TRBJ2-5, is KAGVTQTPRYLIKTRGQQVTLSCSPISGHRSVSWYQQTPGQGLQFLFEYFSETQRNKGNFPGRFSGRQFSNSRSEMNVSTLELGDSALYLCASSRWTGGRTQYFGPGTRLLVL.

The rearrangement uses TRBV19 and TRBJ2-5; a weak D match, TRBD1 (5 bases). This CDR3 is built from 14 residues. Trimming cost V 8 bases and J 5 bases, with 18 bases left between them. The germline V gene has CDR1 LNHDA and CDR2 SQIVND (reference sequence). CDR3 residues: CASSILGLGETQYF. For the CDR3, the DNA is TGTGCCAGTTCGATTTTGGGGCTCGGGGAGACCCAGTACTTC.

This clone was observed a few times. The rearrangement links TRBV27 to TRBJ1-5; 10 bases are shared with TRBD1. With V trimmed by 4 bases and J by 1 base, 10 bases remained unmatched. Looked up from germline, CDR1 is MNHEY and CDR2 is SMNVEV (reference sequence). This CDR3 spans 18 amino acids. The CDR3 DNA reads TGTGCCAGCAGTTCCGTCCCGGGACAGGGGTCCAGCAATCAGCCCCAGCATTTT. Translated, it gives CASSSVPGQGSSNQPQHF.

V usage is TRBV2 and J usage is TRBJ1-2; TRBD1 is a possible D gene (5 bases). From germline, CDR1 is SNHLY and CDR2 FYNNEI. The CDR3 loop spans 15 amino acids. Deletions cut 5 bases from V and 4 bases from J, with 17 bases between. The CDR3 nucleotides read TGTGCCAGCAGTTACGCGACCGGGACGGCCTATGGCTACACCTTC. This translates into CASSYATGTAYGYTF. Full variable domain (remainder filled in from reference TRBV2 and TRBJ1-2): EPEVTQTPSHQVTQMGQEVILRCVPISNHLYFYWYRQILGQKVEFLVSFYNNEISEKSEIFDDQFSVERPDGSNFTLKIRSTKLEDSAMYFCASSYATGTAYGYTFGSGTRLTVV.

As to this clone: At one boundary the junction diverges from the germline segment, which might be a read error. The V and J genes are TRBV4-1 and TRBJ2-3, with D unresolved. Germline assignment: CDR1 MGHRA and CDR2 YSYEKL. The CDR3 runs 13 residues. Here the CDR3 reads CASSQVMTPHLVF. The CDR3 region has the DNA TGCGCCAGCAGCCAAGTGATGACTCCCCATTTGGTTTTT.

This clone was picked up one time. CDR3 amino acids: CASKLGGEQFF. The CDR3 DNA reads TGTGCCAGCAAACTAGGGGGAGAGCAGTTCTTC. The chain recombines TRBV6-5 with TRBJ2-1; a weak D match, TRBD1 (6 bases). V was shortened by 7 bases and J by 10 bases, with 11 bases between the two germline ends. This CDR3 has 11 residues. Germline CDR1 and CDR2: MNHEY and SVGAGI.

J is TRBJ2-7 and V is TRBV7-9, with D perhaps being TRBD1 or TRBD2 (5 bases each). The CDR3 totals 14 residues. V lost 7 bases and J lost 2, with 15 bases in between. Germline V gives CDR1 SEHNR, CDR2 FQNEAQ (reference sequence). DNA of the CDR3: TGTGCCAGCACTGGCTGGGACCGACCCTACGAGCAGTACTTC. It codes for CASTGWDRPYEQYF.

This clone is medium-sized (0.01 to 0.1%) by share. The chain combines TRBV13 with TRBJ2-1; perhaps D is TRBD1 or TRBD2 (6 bases each). There are 17 residues in the CDR3. Germline loops: CDR1 PRHDT, CDR2 FYEKMQ (reference sequence). V was clipped by 5 bases and J by 6 bases, with 23 bases between them. In DNA, the CDR3 is TGTGCCAGCAGCCCCAGTCCGGGGGCAGAAAATGGCAATGAGCAGTTCTTC. It encodes CASSPSPGAENGNEQFF.

This clone was seen just once. The rearrangement joins TRBV7-6 to TRBJ1-1; no clear D gene. Germline V gene data show CDR1 as SGHVS and CDR2 as FNYEAQ. Trimming stripped 3 bases from V and 1 base from J, with 9 bases between. The CDR3 is 14 residues long. The CDR3 nucleotides read TGTGCCAGCAGCTTGTCCGACGGGAACACTGAAGCTTTCTTT. Translating it yields CASSLSDGNTEAFF.

This chain links TRBV5-4 with TRBJ1-1, with TRBD1 as a possible D gene (5 bases). V dropped 5 bases and J dropped 4 bases, with 12 bases sitting between them. The CDR3 runs 13 residues. The germline gives CDR1 SGHNT, CDR2 YYREEE (reference sequence). CDR3 in DNA: TGTGCCAGCAGGAAAGGGGAGGCCACTGAAGCTTTCTTT. It codes for CASRKGEATEAFF.

This clone has more than one count but fewer than ten. The chain is built from TRBV5-6 and TRBJ2-5; possibly TRBD1 for D (6 bases). Per germline, CDR1 SGHDT and CDR2 YYEEEE. The CDR3 contains 16 residues. Trimming removed 4 bases at V and 5 bases at J, with 21 bases between. The CDR3 sequence: CASSPTSGTPRETQYF. The DNA of the CDR3 is TGTGCCAGCAGCCCAACCTCTGGGACACCGAGGGAGACCCAGTACTTC.

This clone was observed a handful of times. V and J are TRBV9 and TRBJ1-1; D is possibly TRBD1 (6 bases). Trimming pared 6 bases from V and 4 bases from J, leaving 19 bases between. CDR3 length equals 15 residues. Germline V lookup: CDR1 SGDLS, CDR2 YYNGEE. The CDR3 nucleotides read TGTGCCAGCACCAACGGGGGGGCCCCGGGCACTGAAGCTTTCTTT. Translation: CASTNGGAPGTEAFF.

The table lists this clone with a count of one. The CDR3 DNA is TGTGCCAGTAGTATAGGACGAGGGGCAGGCGGGTACTCCTACGAGCAGTACTTC. As protein: CASSIGRGAGGYSYEQYF. This chain connects TRBV19 to TRBJ2-7; the D call may be TRBD1 or TRBD2 (5 bases each). V was clipped by 1 base and J by 0 bases, with 19 bases between them. CDR3 length: 18 residues. Germline values: CDR1 LNHDA, CDR2 SQIVND (reference sequence).